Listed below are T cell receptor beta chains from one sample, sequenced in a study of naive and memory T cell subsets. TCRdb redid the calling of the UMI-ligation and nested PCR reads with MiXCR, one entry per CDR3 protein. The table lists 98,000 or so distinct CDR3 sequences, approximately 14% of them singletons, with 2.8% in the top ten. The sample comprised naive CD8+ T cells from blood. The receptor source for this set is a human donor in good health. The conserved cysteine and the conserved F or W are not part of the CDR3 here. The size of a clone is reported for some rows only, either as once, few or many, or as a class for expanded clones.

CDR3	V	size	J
ASSPRGVNYGYT	TRBV27	.	TRBJ1-2
ASSFSGNSGEQY	TRBV7-9	few	TRBJ2-7
SASLRTSTDTQY	TRBV20-1	.	TRBJ2-3
ATSQDETGPYEQY	TRBV4-1	.	TRBJ2-7
ASSIGGSEQF	TRBV19	.	TRBJ2-1
ASRVVRNTEAF	TRBV7-9	.	TRBJ1-1
ASSLDGGGYYNEQF	TRBV7-6	many	TRBJ2-1
ASSVAEGSGRVGDEQF	TRBV9	few	TRBJ2-1
ASSPPGPEEAF	TRBV18	.	TRBJ1-1
ASSLLASGSKDTQY	TRBV12-3/TRBV12-4	many	TRBJ2-3